This entry concerns a single T cell receptor beta chain. Its specificity is unknown. This specimen comes from a study of beta chain features in type 1 diabetes. TCRB transcripts that were expressed got sequenced, as all of the isolated RNA had been reverse transcribed. An average roughly 3.6 million reads came from naive, central memory and regulatory T cell samples. The assay was immunoSEQ multiplex PCR, and TCRdb's table has in-frame clones only and misses some. This sample has about 38,000 clones; 64% occur once, and the top ten carry 2%. Study-level findings and limits: The similarity of naive, central memory and Treg TCRB repertoires appeared greater among patients than among healthy donors.

CDR3 length: 16 residues. CDR1 is MNHEY, CDR2 SMNVEV, per germline (reference sequence). The germline V and J ends were trimmed by 4 bases and 7 bases, with 20 bases remaining between them. Sorting with CD45RO/CCR7/CD25/CD127/CD95/CD27 yielded naive, central memory, regulatory and stem-like memory CD4+ cells. The sequence was collected from a woman aged 25 to 39 in good health. Sequences were obtained from Tregs from blood. The V gene is TRBV27, the J gene TRBJ2-1, with D unclear. CDR3 nucleotide sequence: TGTGCCAGCAGTTCCGATTGGCCACGTAATACGAATGAGCAGTTCTTC. It is translated as CASSSDWPRNTNEQFF.